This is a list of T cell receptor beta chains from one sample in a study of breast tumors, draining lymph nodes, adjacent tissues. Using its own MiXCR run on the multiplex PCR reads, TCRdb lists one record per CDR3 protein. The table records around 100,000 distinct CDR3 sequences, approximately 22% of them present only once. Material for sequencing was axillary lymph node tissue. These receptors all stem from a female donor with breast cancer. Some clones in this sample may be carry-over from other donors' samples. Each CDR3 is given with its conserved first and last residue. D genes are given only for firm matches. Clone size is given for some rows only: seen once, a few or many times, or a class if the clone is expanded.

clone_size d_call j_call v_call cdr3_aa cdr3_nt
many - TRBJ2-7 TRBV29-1 CSVQLLGAGYEQYF TGCAGCGTTCAACTATTAGGTGCCGGGTACGAGCAGTACTTC
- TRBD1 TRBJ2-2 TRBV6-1 CASRAVQGGTGELFF TGTGCCAGCAGGGCCGTACAGGGGGGCACCGGGGAGCTGTTTTTT
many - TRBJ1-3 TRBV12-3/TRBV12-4 CASSPTGTGNTIYF TGTGCCAGCAGTCCAACAGGGACTGGAAACACCATATATTTT
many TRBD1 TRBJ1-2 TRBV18 CASSPDRGSGYTF TGTGCCAGCTCACCGGACAGGGGGAGCGGCTACACCTTC
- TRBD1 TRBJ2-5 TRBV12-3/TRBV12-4 CASSLARRGLRDRGGETQYF TGTGCCAGCAGTTTAGCGCGGCGGGGACTGCGGGACAGGGGAGGGGAGACCCAGTACTTC
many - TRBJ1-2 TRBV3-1 CASSLLQWGVTF TGTGCCAGCAGCCTACTCCAGTGGGGAGTCACCTTC
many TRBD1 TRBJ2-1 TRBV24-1 CATSDWPPTGTGATSEQFF TGTGCCACCAGTGATTGGCCACCAACCGGGACAGGGGCGACAAGTGAGCAGTTCTTC
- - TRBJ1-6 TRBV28 CASSRDYNSPLHF TGTGCCAGCAGTCGGGATTATAATTCACCCCTACACTTT
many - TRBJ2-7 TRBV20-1 CSARDLNGPPSYEQYF TGCAGTGCTAGAGATCTAAACGGGCCCCCCTCCTACGAGCAGTACTTC
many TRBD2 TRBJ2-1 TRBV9 CASSYTTSGAYNEQFF TGTGCCAGCAGCTATACGACTAGCGGGGCCTACAATGAGCAGTTCTTC
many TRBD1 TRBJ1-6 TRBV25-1 CASSTGTANSPLHF TGTGCCAGCAGCACCGGGACAGCTAATTCACCCCTCCACTTT
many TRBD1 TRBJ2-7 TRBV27 CASSSDRGRYEQYF TGTGCCAGCAGTTCAGACAGGGGGCGTTACGAGCAGTACTTC
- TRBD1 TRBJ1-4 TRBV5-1 CASSTGGTGGYEKLFF TGCGCCAGCAGCACGGGGGGGACAGGGGGCTATGAAAAACTGTTTTTT
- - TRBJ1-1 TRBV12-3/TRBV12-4 CASSPAGKDTEAFF TGTGCCAGCAGCCCGGCGGGGAAAGACACTGAAGCTTTCTTT
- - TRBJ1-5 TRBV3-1 CASSQGGGQGWYQPQHF TGTGCCAGCAGCCAAGGGGGGGGGCAGGGGTGGTATCAGCCCCAGCATTTT
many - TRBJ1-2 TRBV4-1 CASSQPRDTNYGYTF TGCGCCAGCAGCCAACCCCGGGACACTAACTATGGCTACACCTTC
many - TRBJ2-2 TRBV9 CASSAGGLSNTGELFF TGTGCCAGCAGCGCCGGTGGATTATCGAACACCGGGGAGCTGTTTTTT
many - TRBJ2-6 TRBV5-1 CASSPYSGANVLTF TGCGCCAGCAGCCCTTACTCTGGGGCCAACGTCCTGACTTTC
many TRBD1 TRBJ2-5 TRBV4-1 CASSQGLGTGEETQYF TGCGCCAGCAGCCAAGGGCTCGGGACAGGGGAAGAGACCCAGTACTTC
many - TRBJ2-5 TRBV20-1 CSARDRLAGKETQYF TGCAGTGCTAGAGATCGGCTAGCTGGGAAAGAGACCCAGTACTTC
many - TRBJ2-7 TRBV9 CASSVDISTYEQYF TGTGCCAGCAGCGTAGACATCAGTACCTACGAGCAGTACTTC
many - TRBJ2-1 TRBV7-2 CASSLVGEQFF TGTGCCAGCAGCTTAGTTGGTGAGCAGTTCTTC
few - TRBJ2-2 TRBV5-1 CASSPGSGAGELFF TGCGCCAGCAGCCCGGGGTCGGGGGCCGGGGAGCTGTTTTTT
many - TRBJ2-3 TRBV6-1 CASSRTGSSTDTQYF TGTGCCAGCAGTCGGACGGGGTCATCCACAGATACGCAGTATTTT
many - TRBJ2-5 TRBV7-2 CASSLLWGEMETQYF TGTGCCAGCAGCCTCCTCTGGGGGGAAATGGAGACCCAGTACTTC
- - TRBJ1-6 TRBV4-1 CASSQEAGSPLHF TGCGCCAGCAGCCAAGAGGCAGGGTCACCCCTCCACTTT
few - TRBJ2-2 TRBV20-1 CSVTDTNTGELFF TGCAGTGTGACAGATACGAACACCGGGGAGCTGTTTTTT
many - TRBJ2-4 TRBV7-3 CASSPSTGNIQYF TGTGCCAGCAGCCCTTCGACTGGAAACATTCAGTACTTC
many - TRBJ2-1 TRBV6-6 CASSRYSSARTYNEQFF TGTGCCAGCTCGCGTTACTCTAGCGCACGGACCTACAATGAGCAGTTCTTC
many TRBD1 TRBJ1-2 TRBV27 CASSFRGQGSNGYTF TGTGCCAGCAGTTTCAGGGGACAGGGATCGAATGGCTACACCTTC
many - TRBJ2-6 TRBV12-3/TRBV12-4 CASSLNSGANVLTF TGTGCCAGCAGTTTAAACTCTGGGGCCAACGTCCTGACTTTC
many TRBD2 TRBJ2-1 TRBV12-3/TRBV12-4 CASKRTSGRTIYNEQFF TGTGCCAGCAAGCGGACTAGCGGGAGGACAATATACAATGAGCAGTTCTTC
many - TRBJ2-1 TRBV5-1 CASSFQGAEQFF TGCGCCAGCAGCTTCCAGGGCGCTGAGCAGTTCTTC
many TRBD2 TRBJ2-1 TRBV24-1 CATSDTSGPGNEQFF TGTGCCACCAGTGATACTAGCGGGCCGGGCAATGAGCAGTTCTTC
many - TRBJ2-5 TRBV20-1 CSARSTGRETQYF TGCAGTGCTAGGTCAACCGGACGCGAGACCCAGTACTTC
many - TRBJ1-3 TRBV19 CASSLLGMTEGNTIYF TGTGCCAGTAGCCTACTGGGTATGACGGAAGGAAACACCATATATTTT
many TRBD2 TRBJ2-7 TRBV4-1 CASSPLAGGTYEQYF TGCGCCAGCAGCCCACTAGCGGGAGGTACCTACGAGCAGTACTTC
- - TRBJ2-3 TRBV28 CASRRQPRTDTQYF TGTGCCAGCAGAAGACAGCCCCGCACAGATACGCAGTATTTT
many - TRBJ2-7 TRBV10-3 CAISVAQVYEQYF TGTGCCATCAGTGTCGCACAAGTCTACGAGCAGTACTTC
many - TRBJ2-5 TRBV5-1 CASSRRGTQYF TGCGCCAGCAGCCGGAGAGGGACCCAGTACTTC
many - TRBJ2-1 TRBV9 CASSDSSSSYNEQFF TGTGCCAGCAGCGATAGCTCCAGCTCCTACAATGAGCAGTTCTTC
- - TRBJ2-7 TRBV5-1 CASSLVLVQVPYEQYF TGCGCCAGCAGCTTGGTGCTGGTCCAGGTCCCCTACGAGCAGTACTTC
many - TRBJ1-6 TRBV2 CASSYSYSPLHF TGTGCCAGCAGTTACAGTTATTCACCCCTCCACTTT
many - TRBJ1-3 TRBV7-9 CASSPSGSGNTIYF TGTGCCAGCAGCCCCTCGGGGTCCGGAAACACCATATATTTT
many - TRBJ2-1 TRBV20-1 CSARDLRGRGEYNEQFF TGCAGTGCTAGAGATCTCCGGGGGAGGGGGGAATACAATGAGCAGTTCTTC
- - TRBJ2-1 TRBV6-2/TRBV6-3 CASSESGLSYNERFF TGTGCCAGCAGTGAATCCGGTCTCTCCTACAATGAGCGGTTCTTC
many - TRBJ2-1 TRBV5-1 CASSSGASTYNEQFF TGCGCCAGCAGCTCAGGTGCCTCCACCTACAATGAGCAGTTCTTC
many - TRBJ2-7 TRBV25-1 CASRASGTTYEQYF TGTGCCAGCAGGGCCTCCGGGACCACCTACGAGCAGTACTTC
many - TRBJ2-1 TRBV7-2 CASSATVYNEQFF TGTGCCAGCAGCGCGACAGTTTACAATGAGCAGTTCTTC
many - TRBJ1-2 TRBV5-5 CASSKPTGILGEGYTF TGTGCCAGCAGTAAACCCACAGGTATCCTCGGTGAAGGCTACACCTTC
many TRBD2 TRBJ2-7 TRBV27 CASSFRRESAYEQYF TGTGCCAGCAGTTTCAGGCGGGAGTCAGCCTACGAGCAGTACTTC
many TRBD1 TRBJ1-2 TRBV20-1 CSAIPGQAIDRGYTF TGCAGTGCGATACCGGGACAGGCTATTGATAGGGGCTACACCTTC
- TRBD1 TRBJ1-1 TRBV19 CASSIITGGTEAFF TGTGCCAGTAGTATAATCACAGGGGGCACTGAAGCTTTCTTT
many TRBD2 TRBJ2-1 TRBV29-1 CSVEGGGGLNYNEQFF TGCAGCGTTGAGGGGGGGGGGGGACTCAACTACAATGAGCAGTTCTTC
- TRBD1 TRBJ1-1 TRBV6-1 CASSVTGDLLMNTEAFF TGTGCCAGCAGTGTCACAGGGGACCTACTCATGAACACTGAAGCTTTCTTT
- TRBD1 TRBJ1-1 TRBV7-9 CASSLVGTGDAFF TGTGCCAGCAGCTTAGTCGGGACAGGGGACGCTTTCTTT
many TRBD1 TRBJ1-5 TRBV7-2 CASSLGTGGNQPQHF TGTGCCAGCAGCTTAGGAACAGGGGGCAATCAGCCCCAGCATTTT
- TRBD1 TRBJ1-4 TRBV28 CASSLKQGFGEKLFF TGTGCCAGCAGTTTAAAACAGGGGTTCGGTGAAAAACTGTTTTTT
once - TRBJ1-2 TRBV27 CASSPQGWHRSGYTF TGTGCCAGCAGTCCACAGGGATGGCATCGAAGTGGCTACACCTTC